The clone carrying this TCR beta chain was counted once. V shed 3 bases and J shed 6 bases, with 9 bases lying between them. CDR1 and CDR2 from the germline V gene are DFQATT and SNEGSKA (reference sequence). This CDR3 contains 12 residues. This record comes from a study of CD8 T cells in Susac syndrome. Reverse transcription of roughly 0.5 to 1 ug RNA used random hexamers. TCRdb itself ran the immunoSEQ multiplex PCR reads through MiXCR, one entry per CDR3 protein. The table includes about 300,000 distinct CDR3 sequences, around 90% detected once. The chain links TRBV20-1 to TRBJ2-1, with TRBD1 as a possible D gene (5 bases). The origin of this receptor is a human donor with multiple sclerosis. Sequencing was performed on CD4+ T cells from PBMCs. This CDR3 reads CSASARVNEQFF. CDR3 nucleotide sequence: TGCAGTGCTAGTGCCAGGGTCAATGAGCAGTTCTTC.